Listed below are T cell receptor beta chains from one sample, sequenced in a study of cytotoxic CD8 clonotypes in ibrutinib-treated CLL. The repertoire was sequenced with immunoSEQ multiplex PCR; TCRdb's copy has only in-frame clones and lacks some. The sample carries 150,000 to 250,000 clones, about 72% recorded once. The sequencing used PBMCs, collected after 24 months of ibrutinib treatment. Receptors were obtained from a human donor with chronic lymphocytic leukemia. CDR3s include the opening cysteine and the closing phenylalanine or tryptophan.

CDR3 length: 16
V gene: TRBV9
J gene: TRBJ1-1
CDR3 protein: CASSVVGGGNSAEAFF

CDR3 length: 12
V gene: TRBV15
J gene: TRBJ2-5
CDR3 protein: CATSRDHGDQYF

CDR3 length: 15
V gene: TRBV25-1
J gene: TRBJ1-2
CDR3 protein: CASSTQGAVWRGYTF

CDR3 length: 11
V gene: TRBV20-1
J gene: TRBJ2-7
CDR3 protein: CSAIIRGRSYF

CDR3 length: 11
V gene: TRBV29-1
J gene: TRBJ2-1
CDR3 protein: CSGRLVGEQFF

CDR3 length: 12
V gene: TRBV30
J gene: TRBJ2-1
CDR3 protein: CAWMRVSYEQFF

CDR3 length: 15
V gene: TRBV4-3
J gene: TRBJ2-3
CDR3 protein: CASSQSGFSTDTQYF

CDR3 length: 17
V gene: TRBV15
J gene: TRBJ2-6
CDR3 protein: CATSRVLGASGANVLTF

CDR3 length: 16
V gene: TRBV9
J gene: TRBJ2-7
CDR3 protein: CASSVDDGAGSYEQYF

CDR3 length: 14
V gene: TRBV5-6
J gene: TRBJ2-5
CDR3 protein: CASSLSGREETQYF

CDR3 length: 15
V gene: TRBV7-8
J gene: TRBJ2-7
CDR3 protein: CASSLTQAEPYEQYF

CDR3 length: 12
V gene: TRBV6-6
J gene: TRBJ2-1
CDR3 protein: CASSYQSNEQFF

CDR3 length: 16
V gene: TRBV7-2
J gene: TRBJ2-3
CDR3 protein: CASSRGVAGGTDTQYF

CDR3 length: 15
V gene: TRBV5-4
J gene: TRBJ2-3
CDR3 protein: CASRDVGQRPDTQYF

CDR3 length: 14
V gene: TRBV5-1
J gene: TRBJ2-7
CDR3 protein: CASSLPSSSYEQYF

CDR3 length: 15
V gene: TRBV4-1
J gene: TRBJ2-1
CDR3 protein: CASSPLLGPYNEQFF

CDR3 length: 15
V gene: TRBV4-2
J gene: TRBJ2-7
CDR3 protein: CASSQESRLAWEQYF

CDR3 length: 16
V gene: TRBV7-8
J gene: TRBJ2-5
CDR3 protein: CASSLVARDIQETQYF

CDR3 length: 15
V gene: TRBV6-5
J gene: TRBJ2-7
CDR3 protein: CASRGLARSSYEQYF

CDR3 length: 12
V gene: TRBV6-6
J gene: TRBJ2-1
CDR3 protein: CASSYGRDEQFF

CDR3 length: 16
V gene: TRBV28
J gene: TRBJ2-1
CDR3 protein: CASSFLAGDRYNEQFF

CDR3 length: 14
V gene: TRBV5-1
J gene: TRBJ2-7
CDR3 protein: CASSPRQGAYEQYF

CDR3 length: 14
V gene: TRBV4-1
J gene: TRBJ1-1
CDR3 protein: CASSQVEPNTEAFF

CDR3 length: 14
V gene: TRBV28
J gene: TRBJ2-1
CDR3 protein: CATKRDLTYNEQFF

CDR3 length: 13
V gene: TRBV27
J gene: TRBJ2-2
CDR3 protein: CASSDRNTGELFF

CDR3 length: 14
V gene: TRBV28
J gene: TRBJ2-2
CDR3 protein: CASSSSGSTGELFF

CDR3 length: 14
V gene: TRBV7-9
J gene: TRBJ2-7
CDR3 protein: CASSRVAGEDEQYF

CDR3 length: 14
V gene: TRBV30
J gene: TRBJ1-2
CDR3 protein: CAWSLQSPARGYTF

CDR3 length: 16
V gene: TRBV28
J gene: TRBJ2-7
CDR3 protein: CASGLRGTALNYEQYF

CDR3 length: 14
V gene: TRBV28
J gene: TRBJ2-5
CDR3 protein: CACGGLSGGKTQYF

CDR3 length: 15
V gene: TRBV2
J gene: TRBJ2-5
CDR3 protein: CASSTPSGAQETQYF

CDR3 length: 15
V gene: TRBV5-5
J gene: TRBJ2-2
CDR3 protein: CASSPLSSDTGELFF

CDR3 length: 13
V gene: TRBV6-5
J gene: TRBJ2-3
CDR3 protein: CASRGARTDTQYF

CDR3 length: 14
V gene: TRBV11-2
J gene: TRBJ2-3
CDR3 protein: CASSFQGNTDTQYF

CDR3 length: 14
V gene: TRBV7-9
J gene: TRBJ1-4
CDR3 protein: CASSWDRSDEKLFF

CDR3 length: 19
V gene: TRBV7-6
J gene: TRBJ2-7
CDR3 protein: CASSLFGPLTATGVYEQYF

CDR3 length: 10
V gene: TRBV6-1
J gene: TRBJ2-7
CDR3 protein: CASSRNEQYF

CDR3 length: 17
V gene: TRBV19
J gene: TRBJ1-5
CDR3 protein: CASSISSGSRSNQPQHF

CDR3 length: 16
V gene: TRBV28
J gene: TRBJ2-2
CDR3 protein: CASSSRNRGRLGELFF

CDR3 length: 15
V gene: TRBV19
J gene: TRBJ2-1
CDR3 protein: CASSPPRGYYNEQFF

CDR3 length: 18
V gene: TRBV15
J gene: TRBJ2-5
CDR3 protein: CATSAPTGTSGLQETQYF

CDR3 length: 17
V gene: TRBV18
J gene: TRBJ1-3
CDR3 protein: CASSPRAGGQPGNTIYF

CDR3 length: 14
V gene: TRBV7-3
J gene: TRBJ2-5
CDR3 protein: CASSNGLESETQYF

CDR3 length: 17
V gene: TRBV30
J gene: TRBJ1-5
CDR3 protein: CAWSVRAVGISNQPQHF

CDR3 length: 14
V gene: TRBV6-1
J gene: TRBJ2-3
CDR3 protein: CASSERPAPDTQYF

CDR3 length: 16
V gene: TRBV7-8
J gene: TRBJ1-3
CDR3 protein: CASSLEGRSSGNTIYF

CDR3 length: 19
V gene: TRBV7-2
J gene: TRBJ2-4
CDR3 protein: CASSSKPGQGLLAKNIQYF

CDR3 length: 15
V gene: TRBV19
J gene: TRBJ2-7
CDR3 protein: CASSWGPLGLGEQYF

CDR3 length: 15
V gene: TRBV11-2
J gene: TRBJ2-7
CDR3 protein: CASSLGLAGADEQYF

CDR3 length: 12
V gene: TRBV6-5
J gene: TRBJ2-2
CDR3 protein: CASSPTGGELFF

CDR3 length: 14
V gene: TRBV19
J gene: TRBJ2-7
CDR3 protein: CASSMGDLSYEQYF

CDR3 length: 14
V gene: TRBV5-4
J gene: TRBJ2-7
CDR3 protein: CASRRGGSTYEQYF

CDR3 length: 13
V gene: TRBV2
J gene: TRBJ2-1
CDR3 protein: CASSVEVIDEQFF